The present TCR beta chain was sequenced within a study of blood T cell repertoires in COVID-19. Looking at the study overall: COVID-19 samples collected from the United States, Italy and Spain covered acute and convalescent phases.

Generated by immunoSEQ multiplex PCR, the TCRdb table keeps only in-frame clones and is missing some. The table lists around 38,000 clones, about 85% of them singletons. This CDR3 comprises 14 residues. Germline-derived CDR1 and CDR2 are MNHEY and SVGAGI. Trimming pared 10 bases from V and 2 bases from J, leaving 14 bases between. This chain joins TRBV6-5 and TRBJ2-2, with unresolved D. The TCR originated in a man aged 55-75 years with COVID-19, enrolled during active disease. The sample comprised peripheral blood. The CDR3 DNA follows: TGTGCCACCGCAGTAAACAGTAACACCGGGGAGCTGTTTTTT. It is translated as CATAVNSNTGELFF.